The 14 T cell receptor beta chains listed next were all sequenced from one sample in a study of T cell responses to AZD1222 COVID-19 vaccine. The protocol was immunoSEQ multiplex PCR, while the TCRdb copy is restricted to in-frame clones and leaves out a portion. This sample has some 120,000 clones; approximately 90% occur once, and the top ten carry around 10%. The sample was peripheral blood, taken on day 0 of MenACWY control vaccination. Receptors were obtained from an adult in good health.

The count of this clone is one. The V gene is TRBV5-4, the J gene TRBJ1-2, with unresolved D. Trimming pared 4 bases from V and 5 bases from J, leaving 12 bases between. This CDR3 region has 13 residues. Germline assignment: CDR1 SGHNT and CDR2 YYREEE (reference sequence). The CDR3 protein is CASSPGFGYGYTF. CDR3 nucleotides: TGTGCCAGCAGCCCCGGATTTGGGTATGGCTACACCTTC.

This chain connects TRBV19 to TRBJ1-1; TRBD1 aligns across 7 bases. Germline values: CDR1 LNHDA, CDR2 SQIVND (reference sequence). Unmatched junction bases numbered 10, after V lost 6 bases and J lost 3 bases. The length of the CDR3 is 15 residues. As DNA, the CDR3 is TGTGCCAGTAGGGGGACAGCGACCAGCTACACTGAAGCTTTCTTT. This translates into CASRGTATSYTEAFF.

This clone was seen a handful of times. The gene calls are TRBV29-1 and TRBJ2-7, with D uncertain. This CDR3 region has 12 residues. The V gene's germline CDR1 is SQVTM and CDR2 ANQGSEA. The V end lost 3 bases, the J end lost 3 bases, and 9 bases lay between the germline ends. The CDR3 nucleotides are TGCAGCGTTGATACCCCTAGCTACGAGCAGTACTTC. The encoded protein is CSVDTPSYEQYF.

The V call is TRBV29-1, the J call TRBJ2-1, with TRBD2 identical over 8 bases. CDR3 length: 16 amino acids. The germline V gene has CDR1 SQVTM and CDR2 ANQGSEA. The junction had 8 bases not matched to a gene; V was cut back by 1 base and J by 3 bases. CDR3 in DNA: TGCAGCGTTGAAGGGGGCAGCGGGAGCCTCTACAATGAGCAGTTCTTC. Amino acids: CSVEGGSGSLYNEQFF.

This chain links TRBV27 with TRBJ1-5; D is possibly TRBD1 (5 bases). This CDR3 spans 21 amino acids. V shed 1 base and J shed 0 bases, with 25 bases lying between them. Germline CDR1 is MNHEY and CDR2 is SMNVEV (reference sequence). The CDR3 loop reads CASSLFQGATGWGLSNQPQHF. CDR3 nucleotide sequence: TGTGCCAGCAGTTTATTCCAGGGCGCCACGGGGTGGGGCCTTAGCAATCAGCCCCAGCATTTT.

The chain is built from TRBV12-3 or TRBV12-4 and TRBJ1-6, with D uncertain. CDR3 size: 13 residues. V was clipped by 5 bases and J by 10 bases, with 12 bases between them. The CDR3 sequence: CASSPVLNSPLHF. CDR3 coding DNA: TGTGCCAGCAGTCCGGTCCTAAACTCACCCCTCCACTTT.

The rearrangement uses TRBV5-1 and TRBJ2-7, with D possibly TRBD1 on 5 matching bases. Germline assignment: CDR1 SGHRS and CDR2 YFSETQ. This CDR3 contains 15 residues. V lost 0 bases and J lost 0, with 10 bases in between. The CDR3 protein is CASSLGAGLSYEQYF. CDR3 in DNA: TGCGCCAGCAGCTTGGGGGCAGGGCTCTCCTACGAGCAGTACTTC. The complete variable domain, with remaining parts taken from reference TRBV5-1 and TRBJ2-7, reads KAGVTQTPRYLIKTRGQQVTLSCSPISGHRSVSWYQQTPGQGLQFLFEYFSETQRNKGNFPGRFSGRQFSNSRSEMNVSTLELGDSALYLCASSLGAGLSYEQYFGPGTRLTVT.

This clone was seen more than once but under ten times. V usage is TRBV5-8 and J usage is TRBJ1-5, with no clear D. CDR1 and CDR2 (germline): SGHTS, YDEGEE. This CDR3 has 13 amino acids. V gave up 4 bases and J gave up 4 bases, with 9 bases separating them. This CDR3 is CASSPRINQPQHF. CDR3 DNA sequence: TGTGCCAGCAGCCCCCGGATAAATCAGCCCCAGCATTTT. Variable domain in full (rest from reference TRBV5-8 and TRBJ1-5): EAGVTQSPTHLIKTRGQQATLRCSPISGHTSVYWYQQALGLGLQFLLWYDEGEERNRGNFPPRFSGRQFPNYSSELNVNALELEDSALYLCASSPRINQPQHFGDGTRLSIL.

This rearrangement joins TRBV13 to TRBJ2-1; 10 nucleotides line up with TRBD2. The CDR3 has 16 residues. Germline trimming cut 5 bases from V and 0 bases from J; bases unmatched to any gene: 4. CDR1 is PRHDT and CDR2 is FYEKMQ in the germline V gene (reference sequence). The CDR3 region is CASSRLAGSSYNEQFF. The CDR3 region has the DNA TGTGCCAGCAGCCGACTAGCGGGTAGCTCCTACAATGAGCAGTTCTTC.

The V gene is TRBV7-9, the J gene TRBJ2-1, with TRBD2 matching 8 bases. The CDR3 is 16 amino acids. In germline, CDR1 is SEHNR, CDR2 FQNEAQ (reference sequence). J gave up 0 bases and V 5 bases, and 6 bases lay outside the gene matches. The CDR3 here is CASSPESGSSYNEQFF. In nucleotides, the CDR3 is TGTGCCAGCAGCCCAGAGAGCGGGAGCTCCTACAATGAGCAGTTCTTC.

The rearrangement links TRBV7-2 to TRBJ2-5, with TRBD1 as a possible D gene (5 bases). Germline V gives CDR1 SGHTA, CDR2 FQGNSA. CDR3 size: 13 residues. Trimming cost V 6 bases and J 5 bases, with 13 bases left between them. CDR3 sequence: CASSFQGRETQYF. The CDR3 coding sequence is TGTGCCAGCAGTTTTCAGGGAAGGGAGACCCAGTACTTC.

This clone was observed once. CDR3 nucleotide sequence: TGTGCCAGCAGCTCCAAAGGGCCAGGCTCTGGAAACACCATATATTTT. It specifies CASSSKGPGSGNTIYF. This rearrangement joins TRBV11-3 to TRBJ1-3; D gene uncertain. Per germline, CDR1 SGHNT and CDR2 YENEEA. Trimming removed 4 bases at V and 0 bases at J, with 13 bases between. The CDR3 loop spans 16 amino acids.

Note on this clone: The sample carries other DNA sequences with the same CDR3. The V and J genes are TRBV9 and TRBJ1-1, with D unclear. Germline CDR1 and CDR2: SGDLS and YYNGEE. Trimming stripped 2 bases from V and 2 bases from J, with 7 bases between. This CDR3 is 13 amino acids long. The CDR3 sequence: CASSVEGNTEAFF. CDR3 coding DNA: TGTGCCAGCAGCGTGGAGGGTAACACTGAAGCTTTCTTT.

In this sample, this clone turned up once. This CDR3 is CASSQVGWGDQPQHF. CDR3 in DNA: TGTGCCAGCAGCCAAGTGGGTTGGGGAGATCAGCCCCAGCATTTT. The chain carries TRBV4-2 and TRBJ1-5; D gene ambiguous. CDR1 and CDR2 (germline): LGHNA, YNFKEQ. The CDR3 consists of 15 residues. V was shortened by 1 base and J by 5 bases, with 12 bases between the two germline ends.